A single sample gave rise to the 10 T cell receptor beta chains below, sequenced in a study of OX40 agonist ivuxolimab in advanced cancers. TCRdb's copy holds only in-frame clones and misses some; the assay was immunoSEQ multiplex PCR. The repertoire has about 73,000 clones, roughly 86% of them found once; the top ten carry approximately 0.66%. The sample in question was CD4+ or CD8+ T cells sorted from blood, obtained in a trial of the OX40 agonist ivuxolimab. The source is an adult with an advanced solid tumor such as melanoma, head and neck, liver or kidney cancer.

The V and J genes are TRBV7-8 and TRBJ1-2; 8 nucleotides line up with TRBD1. The CDR3 totals 15 residues. V was pared by 3 bases and J by 8 bases, with 11 bases of the junction left unmatched. CDR1 and CDR2 (germline): SGHVS, FQNEAQ. DNA of the CDR3: TGTGCCAGCAGCTTGGAGGGACAGGTGGCGGGGGGCTACACCTTC. It yields the protein CASSLEGQVAGGYTF. Full variable domain (remainder filled in from reference TRBV7-8 and TRBJ1-2): GAGVSQSPRYKVAKRGQDVALRCDPISGHVSLFWYQQALGQGPEFLTYFQNEAQLDKSGLPSDRFFAERPEGSVSTLKIQRTQQEDSAVYLCASSLEGQVAGGYTFGSGTRLTVV.

The chain employs TRBV5-1 and TRBJ2-7; possibly TRBD2 for D (5 bases). Looked up from germline, CDR1 is SGHRS and CDR2 is YFSETQ. The CDR3 is 15 amino acids. V was pared by 4 bases and J by 2 bases, with 16 bases between. CDR3 DNA sequence: TGCGCCAGCAGCCGGAGTACAACGGGAACCTACGAGCAGTACTTC. Translation gives CASSRSTTGTYEQYF.

The gene calls are TRBV9 and TRBJ1-2; 7 bases fit TRBD1. The CDR3 totals 13 residues. The germline V gene encodes CDR1 SGDLS and CDR2 YYNGEE. V lost 0 bases, J lost 8 bases, and 4 bases stayed unmatched. The chain's CDR3 is CASSVETGRGYTF. Here the CDR3 DNA reads TGTGCCAGCAGCGTAGAGACAGGGCGAGGCTACACCTTC.

On this clone itself: The sample has other DNA sequences that encode this CDR3 too. This chain links TRBV6-1 with TRBJ2-1; D ambiguous. The CDR3 has 15 amino acids. CDR1 is MNHNS and CDR2 is SASEGT in the germline V gene. Trimming took off 6 bases at V and 7 bases at J, with 19 bases between the two ends. The CDR3 nucleotides read TGTGCCAGCAGCCCACACCCCCCGACCTCAAATGAGCAGTTCTTC. This codes for CASSPHPPTSNEQFF.

The chain combines TRBV6-1 with TRBJ2-3; TRBD1 might be the D (6 bases). V was cut by 7 bases and J by 3 bases, with 14 bases left in between. Per the germline V gene, CDR1 is MNHNS and CDR2 is SASEGT. This CDR3 spans 14 amino acids. For the CDR3, the DNA is TGTGCCAGCACCGCCGGGACATATACAGATACGCAGTATTTT. Translation gives CASTAGTYTDTQYF.

This chain connects TRBV7-2 to TRBJ1-2; 9 positions match TRBD1. The germline V gene encodes CDR1 SGHTA and CDR2 FQGNSA. The CDR3 contains 16 residues. J was trimmed by 8 bases and V by 5 bases; bases with no gene match: 15. In DNA form, the CDR3 reads TGTGCCAGCAGCGCCACCCCGGGACAGGGCGTCGGAGGCTACACCTTC. Translation gives CASSATPGQGVGGYTF.

The J gene is TRBJ2-5, the V gene TRBV18, with D possibly called TRBD1 or TRBD2 (6 bases each). Per the germline V gene, CDR1 is KGHSH and CDR2 is LQKENI. CDR3 length: 15 residues. V shed 2 bases and J shed 8 bases, with 18 bases lying between them. CDR3 in DNA: TGTGCCAGCTCACCATACCGGGACACCGGGGGCACCCAGTACTTC. Translating it yields CASSPYRDTGGTQYF.

As to this clone: The identical CDR3 is also encoded by other nucleotide sequences in the sample. The chain has TRBV4-2 and TRBJ2-1; D gene ambiguous. Germline CDR1 LGHNA, CDR2 YNFKEQ. This CDR3 spans 14 amino acids. V dropped 3 bases and J dropped 4 bases, with 10 bases sitting between them. The CDR3 protein is CASSHPGQYNEQFF. CDR3 nucleotide sequence: TGTGCCAGCAGCCACCCCGGGCAGTACAATGAGCAGTTCTTC.

The chain recombines TRBV27 with TRBJ1-2, with 7 nucleotides matching TRBD1. V shed 0 bases, J shed 2 bases, and the junction held 6 bases outside the gene matches. Germline CDR1 is MNHEY and CDR2 is SMNVEV (reference sequence). This CDR3 is 16 amino acids long. The CDR3 DNA sequence: TGTGCCAGCAGTTTATCCGCCCGACAGGGCAACTATGGCTACACCTTC. Translated, it gives CASSLSARQGNYGYTF.

The chain recombines TRBV6-6 with TRBJ1-3; D is uncertain. The CDR3 spans 16 residues. The germline gives CDR1 MNHNY, CDR2 SVGAGI (reference sequence). Deletions cut 8 bases from V and 0 bases from J, with 17 bases between. The chain's CDR3 is CASSVSLLGSGNTIYF. In nucleotides, the CDR3 is TGTGCCAGCTCAGTTAGTCTACTAGGCTCTGGAAACACCATATATTTT.